This is a list of T cell receptor beta chains from one sample in a study of T cells in Graves' hyperthyroidism and ophthalmopathy. MiXCR was run by TCRdb on the multiplex PCR reads, yielding one entry per CDR3 protein. The sample lists roughly 720,000 distinct CDR3 sequences, 17% occurring once. Sequenced sample: blood. The receptor set was obtained from a man between 45 and 60 years old with Graves' hyperthyroidism. Each CDR3 is given with its conserved first and last residue. The D gene is left open where the match is weak. Size values are once, few and many counts, or a class for expanded clones, and some rows have none.

V: TRBV6-1
D: -
size: many
J: TRBJ1-3
DNA: TGTGCCAGCAGCCCCCCGGGGACGGGAAACACCATATATTTT
CDR3: CASSPPGTGNTIYF

V: TRBV7-8
D: -
size: many
J: TRBJ1-1
DNA: TGTGCCAGCAGCCCCTTGTTGGGGGAGGGCACTGAAGCTTTCTTT
CDR3: CASSPLLGEGTEAFF

V: TRBV15
D: -
size: many
J: TRBJ2-5
DNA: TGTGCCACCAGCAGTCGTACAGGTCCTGGGGAGACCCAGTACTTC
CDR3: CATSSRTGPGETQYF

V: TRBV6-2/TRBV6-3
D: TRBD1
size: -
J: TRBJ1-1
DNA: TGTGCCAGCAGTTACGGGACAGCCGGAATGACTGAAGCTTTCTTT
CDR3: CASSYGTAGMTEAFF

V: TRBV10-3
D: -
size: few
J: TRBJ1-1
DNA: TGTGCCATCAGTGACCCCAGGAACCCGAACACTGAAGCTTTCTTT
CDR3: CAISDPRNPNTEAFF

V: TRBV28
D: TRBD1
size: many
J: TRBJ2-5
DNA: TGTGCCAGCAGACAAGACAGGGGAGTCCAGTACTTC
CDR3: CASRQDRGVQYF

V: TRBV28
D: -
size: -
J: TRBJ1-5
DNA: TGTGCCAGCAGTTTGGGGGCTCCCCGGCCCCAGCATTTT
CDR3: CASSLGAPRPQHF

V: TRBV11-2
D: -
size: -
J: TRBJ1-1
DNA: TGTGCCAGCAGCCTTGGTCCATTAACTGAAGCTTTCTTT
CDR3: CASSLGPLTEAFF

V: TRBV11-3
D: TRBD2
size: many
J: TRBJ2-3
DNA: TGTGCCAGCAGCTCCCAGACTAGCGGGAGCACAGATACGCAGTATTTT
CDR3: CASSSQTSGSTDTQYF

V: TRBV28
D: -
size: few
J: TRBJ1-2
DNA: TGTGCCAGCACTCAGACAGCAGATGGCTACACCTTC
CDR3: CASTQTADGYTF

V: TRBV11-2
D: TRBD1
size: many
J: TRBJ2-5
DNA: TGTGCCAGCAGCCCTGGGACAGGGGGAGAGACCCAGTACTTC
CDR3: CASSPGTGGETQYF

V: TRBV13
D: TRBD1
size: many
J: TRBJ2-1
DNA: TGTGCCAGCAGCTTACAGGGGGACAATGAGCAGTTCTTC
CDR3: CASSLQGDNEQFF

V: TRBV19
D: TRBD1
size: few
J: TRBJ2-3
DNA: TGTGCCAGCGACAGGGGGCACCTCACAGATACGCAGTATTTT
CDR3: CASDRGHLTDTQYF

V: TRBV2
D: -
size: many
J: TRBJ2-1
DNA: TGTGCCAGCAGTGGTTCGGGAGACTACTACAATGAGCAGTTCTTC
CDR3: CASSGSGDYYNEQFF

V: TRBV27
D: TRBD1
size: once
J: TRBJ1-1
DNA: TGTGCCAGCAGTCAGAAACAGGGGGCGAACACTGAAGCTTTCTTT
CDR3: CASSQKQGANTEAFF

V: TRBV13
D: -
size: many
J: TRBJ2-5
DNA: TGTGCCAGCAGCTTAGAGAGGGCACGGGAGACCCAGTACTTC
CDR3: CASSLERARETQYF

V: TRBV6-5
D: -
size: few
J: TRBJ1-1
DNA: TGTGCCAGCAGTTACTATGGGAGACAGAACACTGAAGCTTTCTTT
CDR3: CASSYYGRQNTEAFF

V: TRBV3-1
D: -
size: few
J: TRBJ2-2
DNA: TGTGCCAGCAGCTACCGGGTCGGCGGGGAGCTGTTTTTT
CDR3: CASSYRVGGELFF

V: TRBV7-3
D: -
size: -
J: TRBJ1-1
DNA: TGTGCCAGCAGCGAATGCGGGGAGAACACTGAAGCTTTCTTT
CDR3: CASSECGENTEAFF

V: TRBV2
D: -
size: -
J: TRBJ2-5
DNA: TGTGCCAGCCAATGGACAGCAACCCAGTACTTC
CDR3: CASQWTATQYF

V: TRBV4-3
D: -
size: -
J: TRBJ2-3
DNA: TGCGCCAGCAGCCAAGGTGGCGGGGTCGCAGATACGCAGTATTTT
CDR3: CASSQGGGVADTQYF

V: TRBV11-2
D: -
size: -
J: TRBJ1-5
DNA: TGTGCCAGCAGCTTAGATCCAGGGAGGGCCCAGCCCCAGCATTTT
CDR3: CASSLDPGRAQPQHF

V: TRBV3-1
D: -
size: few
J: TRBJ2-7
DNA: TGTGCCAGCAGACTCTCCGACTTTACTGGGGAGCAGTACTTC
CDR3: CASRLSDFTGEQYF

V: TRBV27
D: -
size: -
J: TRBJ2-3
DNA: TGTGCCAGCAGTCAATCGCATACGCAGTATTTT
CDR3: CASSQSHTQYF

V: TRBV2
D: -
size: many
J: TRBJ2-3
DNA: TGTGCCAGCACCGGGACACCAGGACAGTATTTT
CDR3: CASTGTPGQYF

V: TRBV5-1
D: TRBD1
size: -
J: TRBJ2-1
DNA: TGCGCCAGCAGTTTCGGACAGGGGGTTAAGGGTGAGCAGTTCTTC
CDR3: CASSFGQGVKGEQFF

V: TRBV4-1
D: TRBD1
size: -
J: TRBJ1-1
DNA: TGCGCCAGCAGCCAAGCCGTGTGGGACAGTACTACGAACACTGAAGCTTTCTTT
CDR3: CASSQAVWDSTTNTEAFF

V: TRBV6-1
D: TRBD1
size: many
J: TRBJ2-3
DNA: TGTGCCAGCAGTGAACCGGGACAGGGTACAGATACGCAGTATTTT
CDR3: CASSEPGQGTDTQYF

V: TRBV28
D: -
size: many
J: TRBJ1-4
DNA: TGTGCCAGCAACTCACCGCTCGGACATGGTTCGAGAATAGGTGAAAAACTGTTTTTT
CDR3: CASNSPLGHGSRIGEKLFF

V: TRBV7-3
D: -
size: many
J: TRBJ2-1
DNA: TGTGCCAGCAGCTTCGGGACTCTCGGGGAGCAGTTCTTC
CDR3: CASSFGTLGEQFF

V: TRBV6-2/TRBV6-3
D: -
size: many
J: TRBJ2-5
DNA: TGTGCCAGCAGTTACTCGAAAGAGGAACAAGAGACCCAGTACTTC
CDR3: CASSYSKEEQETQYF

V: TRBV9
D: TRBD2
size: -
J: TRBJ2-7
DNA: TGTGCCAGCAGCGCCGGGACTAGCGGAGAGCAGTACTTC
CDR3: CASSAGTSGEQYF

V: TRBV9
D: -
size: few
J: TRBJ1-6
DNA: TGTGCCAGCAGCGCAGCGGTGGAGTCACCCCTCCACTTT
CDR3: CASSAAVESPLHF

V: TRBV7-3
D: TRBD2
size: -
J: TRBJ2-1
DNA: TGTGCCACCCGGGACCCGGGAGGGAATGAGCAGTTCTTC
CDR3: CATRDPGGNEQFF

V: TRBV5-1
D: -
size: many
J: TRBJ1-2
DNA: TGCGCCAGCAGCTTGGCACGTGGGGGAAACGGCTACACCTTC
CDR3: CASSLARGGNGYTF

V: TRBV12-3/TRBV12-4
D: -
size: many
J: TRBJ2-1
DNA: TGTGCCAGCAGCTTTGGGGGATACAATGAGCAGTTCTTC
CDR3: CASSFGGYNEQFF

V: TRBV28
D: -
size: many
J: TRBJ1-2
DNA: TGTGCCAGCAGTTCGGAGGTGTACTATGGCTACACCTTC
CDR3: CASSSEVYYGYTF

V: TRBV29-1
D: -
size: few
J: TRBJ2-1
DNA: TGCAGCGTTGAAGGGTCCGAGACAGCGGCCTACAATGAGCAGTTCTTC
CDR3: CSVEGSETAAYNEQFF

V: TRBV5-1
D: TRBD2
size: few
J: TRBJ2-5
DNA: TGCGCCAGCAGCTTGGCAGTAGCGGGAGTTGGAGAGACCCAGTACTTC
CDR3: CASSLAVAGVGETQYF

V: TRBV30
D: -
size: -
J: TRBJ1-1
DNA: TGTGCCTGGAGTTTGGGAGCAAGCCCAGTGGCTGAAGCTTTCTTT
CDR3: CAWSLGASPVAEAFF

V: TRBV30
D: TRBD1
size: -
J: TRBJ1-1
DNA: TGTGCCTGGAGTGTATTGACAGGGGTGCTGGGGGAACGTATGAACACTGAAGCTTTCTTT
CDR3: CAWSVLTGVLGERMNTEAFF

V: TRBV29-1
D: TRBD1
size: many
J: TRBJ2-2
DNA: TGCAGCGTTTCGGACAGGGGCGGCACCGGGGAGCTGTTTTTT
CDR3: CSVSDRGGTGELFF

V: TRBV4-3
D: -
size: few
J: TRBJ2-3
DNA: TGCGCCAGCAGCCAAGAGTTTTTAGTCACAGATACGCAGTATTTT
CDR3: CASSQEFLVTDTQYF

V: TRBV6-2/TRBV6-3
D: TRBD2
size: few
J: TRBJ2-5
DNA: TGTGCCAGCAGTTACCGACTAGCGGGGCAAGAGACCCAGTACTTC
CDR3: CASSYRLAGQETQYF